The rows below give T cell receptor beta chains drawn from one sample of a study of blood T cell repertoires in COVID-19. Clones were sequenced by immunoSEQ multiplex PCR, and TCRdb holds only the in-frame ones, with some missing. The table has around 250,000 clones, roughly 86% seen once. Sample: peripheral blood. These receptors were taken from a young man with active or convalescent COVID-19. CDR3s include the opening cysteine and the closing phenylalanine or tryptophan. A D gene is named only where the DNA matches it firmly. Not every row has a clone size; where given, it reads once, few, many or a size class.

CDR3 DNA,CDR3 protein,V gene,J gene,clone size,D gene
TGTGCCAGCAGCCCGGGACACTTTACCGGGGAGCTGTTTTTT,CASSPGHFTGELFF,TRBV7-3,TRBJ2-2,NA,NA
TGCAACAGGTGGGCGGGACAGGGCTGGGGAAAACTGTTTTTT,CNRWAGQGWGKLFF,TRBV29-1,TRBJ1-4,once,TRBD1
TGCGCCAGCAGCTTGTCGAGCAATGAGCAGTTCTTC,CASSLSSNEQFF,TRBV4-3,TRBJ2-1,NA,NA
TGTGCCAGCAGCCACGGGACAGTTGCCTACGAGCAGTACTTC,CASSHGTVAYEQYF,TRBV3-1/TRBV3-2,TRBJ2-7,NA,TRBD1
TGTGCCAGCAGGTCTCAAGAGACCCAGTACTTC,CASRSQETQYF,TRBV12-3/TRBV12-4,TRBJ2-5,NA,NA
TGTGCCAGCAGCGTAGGAGGGGGACTAGCGCAAGAGCAGTACTTC,CASSVGGGLAQEQYF,TRBV9,TRBJ2-7,NA,TRBD2
TGTGCCAGCAGCTTCCAGGGGGCCCCTTATAATTCACCCCTCCACTTT,CASSFQGAPYNSPLHF,TRBV7-2,TRBJ1-6,NA,TRBD1
TGTGCCTGGAGGCCGGCGGGTAGCACAGATACGCAGTATTTT,CAWRPAGSTDTQYF,TRBV30,TRBJ2-3,NA,NA
TGTGCCAGCATCAAACGACAGGGGTCGGTGGATGGCTACACCTTC,CASIKRQGSVDGYTF,TRBV19,TRBJ1-2,NA,TRBD1
TGTGCCAGTAGTGTAAGCGGGAGGGCCGTCAATGAGCAGTTCTTC,CASSVSGRAVNEQFF,TRBV19,TRBJ2-1,NA,TRBD2
TGTGCCAGCAGTGTACGGGTCGGGGGTTTCTTC,CASSVRVGGFF,TRBV2,TRBJ2-1,NA,NA
TGTGTCAGCAGCCATCTTCGGGACAGGGCTCGAAATGAGCAGTTCTTC,CVSSHLRDRARNEQFF,TRBV14,TRBJ2-1,NA,TRBD1
TGTGCCAGCAGGAGATCTTCCGTCGGCACAGATACGCAGTATTTT,CASRRSSVGTDTQYF,TRBV9,TRBJ2-3,NA,NA
TGCGCCAGCAGCCAACCAATGAGCCGAGGCACTGAAGCTTTCTTT,CASSQPMSRGTEAFF,TRBV4-1,TRBJ1-1,NA,NA
TGTGCCAGCAACCCGGGAGGGGATGCTGGCTACACCTTC,CASNPGGDAGYTF,TRBV28,TRBJ1-2,NA,NA
TGTGCCAGTAGTATTACAGGGGCGTCAGGTGAAGCTTTCTTT,CASSITGASGEAFF,TRBV19,TRBJ1-1,NA,TRBD1
TGTGCCAGCTCACCATACGGGACAGGGGATGAAAAACTGTTTTTT,CASSPYGTGDEKLFF,TRBV18,TRBJ1-4,NA,TRBD1